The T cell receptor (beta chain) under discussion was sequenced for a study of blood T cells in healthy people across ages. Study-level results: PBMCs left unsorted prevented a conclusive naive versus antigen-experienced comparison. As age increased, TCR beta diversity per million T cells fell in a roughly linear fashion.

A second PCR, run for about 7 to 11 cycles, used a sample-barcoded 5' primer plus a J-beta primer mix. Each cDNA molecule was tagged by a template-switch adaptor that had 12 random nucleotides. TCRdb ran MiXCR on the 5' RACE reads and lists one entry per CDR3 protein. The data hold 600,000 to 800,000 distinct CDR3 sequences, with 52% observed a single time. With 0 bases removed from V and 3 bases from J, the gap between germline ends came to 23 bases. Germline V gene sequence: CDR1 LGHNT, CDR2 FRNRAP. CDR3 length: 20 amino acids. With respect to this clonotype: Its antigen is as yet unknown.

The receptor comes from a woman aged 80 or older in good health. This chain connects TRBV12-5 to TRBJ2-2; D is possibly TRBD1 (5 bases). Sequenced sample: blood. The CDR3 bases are TGTGCTAGTGGTTTGGTCCAGGGTAGGTTCGGGCGTATTGACACCGGGGAGCTGTTTTTT. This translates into CASGLVQGRFGRIDTGELFF.